A selection of T cell receptor beta chains follows, all from one sample in a study of T-cell reconstitution after alpha-beta-depleted transplantation in children. Each CDR3 protein gets one entry after TCRdb re-called the PCR reads with MiXCR. The sample shows some 590,000 distinct CDR3 sequences, over 9.5% of them seen only once. The source material was PBMCs from the stem cell graft donor, sampled from the stem cell graft. These TCRs come from a human donor who donated a stem cell graft to a child with acute myeloid leukemia. Each CDR3 is given with its conserved first and last residue. The order of the fields is CDR3 length, V gene, J gene, D gene, clone size, CDR3 protein, CDR3 DNA. The D gene is left open where the match is weak. Part of the rows lack a size; the others show once, few, many or a class for expanded clones.

15	TRBV11-2	TRBJ2-5	TRBD2	.	CASIPGLDFVGTQYF	TGTGCCAGCATTCCAGGACTAGATTTTGTTGGGACCCAGTACTTC
13	TRBV30	TRBJ1-1	.	.	CAWTLGFNTEAFF	TGTGCCTGGACCCTGGGGTTCAACACTGAAGCTTTCTTT
15	TRBV9	TRBJ2-5	TRBD1	few	CASSVGQGEVETQYF	TGTGCCAGCAGCGTCGGACAGGGGGAAGTGGAGACCCAGTACTTC
14	TRBV29-1	TRBJ2-5	TRBD2	few	CSVEKLTGGETQYF	TGCAGCGTTGAGAAGTTAACCGGGGGGGAGACCCAGTACTTC
14	TRBV7-2	TRBJ2-3	.	few	CASSLGPVADTQYF	TGTGCCAGCAGCTTAGGACCCGTGGCAGATACGCAGTATTTT
15	TRBV9	TRBJ2-7	.	.	CASSVGQSSSYEQYF	TGTGCCAGCAGCGTAGGGCAGTCTAGCTCCTACGAGCAGTACTTC
14	TRBV27	TRBJ1-1	.	few	CASSPTQGRTEAFF	TGTGCCAGCAGTCCGACCCAGGGGCGGACTGAAGCTTTCTTT
15	TRBV29-1	TRBJ2-3	TRBD2	many	CSAIFLAAATDTQYF	TGCAGCGCCATTTTCCTAGCGGCGGCCACAGATACGCAGTATTTT
16	TRBV20-1	TRBJ1-6	.	few	CSAREQGGGGNSPLHF	TGCAGTGCTAGAGAGCAGGGAGGGGGGGGTAATTCACCCCTCCACTTT
15	TRBV24-1	TRBJ2-1	.	many	CATSDTASFGNEQFF	TGTGCCACCAGTGATACGGCCTCATTCGGGAATGAGCAGTTCTTC
15	TRBV7-2	TRBJ1-1	.	.	CASSLGLRGYTEAFF	TGTGCCAGCAGCTTAGGGCTCAGGGGCTACACTGAAGCTTTCTTT
15	TRBV9	TRBJ2-1	TRBD1	many	CASSARDSSYNEQFF	TGTGCCAGCAGCGCCCGGGACAGCTCCTACAATGAGCAGTTCTTC
14	TRBV28	TRBJ2-3	.	.	CASRPTGDTDTQYF	TGTGCCAGCAGGCCGACAGGAGACACAGATACGCAGTATTTT
12	TRBV29-1	TRBJ2-5	.	few	CSVGGNQETQYF	TGCAGCGTTGGTGGCAATCAAGAGACCCAGTACTTC
13	TRBV12-3/TRBV12-4	TRBJ2-1	.	many	CASGLGGLVEQFF	TGTGCCAGCGGACTAGGGGGTTTAGTTGAGCAGTTCTTC
13	TRBV6-2/TRBV6-3	TRBJ2-7	.	few	CASRKGGPHEQYF	TGTGCCAGCAGAAAAGGGGGTCCCCACGAGCAGTACTTC
14	TRBV20-1	TRBJ1-1	.	.	CSARPPLGETEAFF	TGCAGTGCTCGTCCCCCGCTGGGAGAGACTGAAGCTTTCTTT
14	TRBV7-2	TRBJ1-6	.	.	CASSLGGLNSPLHF	TGTGCCAGCAGCTTAGGAGGCCTGAATTCACCCCTCCACTTT
15	TRBV7-2	TRBJ1-4	TRBD1	few	CASSRQTGTNEKLFF	TGTGCCAGCAGCCGCCAGACAGGGACTAATGAAAAACTGTTTTTT
16	TRBV12-3/TRBV12-4	TRBJ2-2	TRBD1	many	CASTRGTGVATGELFF	TGTGCCAGCACCCGCGGGACAGGGGTTGCCACCGGGGAGCTGTTTTTT
13	TRBV20-1	TRBJ2-7	TRBD2	few	CSVRESGLYEQYF	TGCAGTGTGCGGGAGTCCGGACTCTACGAGCAGTACTTC
13	TRBV19	TRBJ2-3	TRBD1	few	CASRRQGEDTQYF	TGTGCCAGTAGGCGGCAGGGGGAAGATACGCAGTATTTT
12	TRBV3-1	TRBJ1-1	.	.	CASSQDLRAAFF	TGTGCCAGCAGCCAAGATTTGAGGGCCGCTTTCTTT